Below, 22 T cell receptor beta chains from the same sample are listed, as sequenced in a study of shared clonotypes between healthy human individuals. TCRdb keeps only in-frame clones here, not all; method: immunoSEQ multiplex PCR. The sample contains some 2.4 million clones, 93% of which appear only once. The sample taken for sequencing was naive CD4+ T cells from PBMCs. Sample subset: CD45RA+ positively selected. These receptors were taken from a young man in good health. Some clones in this sample may be carry-over from other donors' samples.

The chain couples TRBV5-1 to TRBJ1-1, with 7 positions matching TRBD1. CDR1 and CDR2 from the germline V gene are SGHRS and YFSETQ. The V and J ends lost 2 bases and 8 bases, in that order; junction bases with no gene match: 12. The CDR3 extends over 15 amino acids. CDR3 sequence reads: CASSFTTGVLGEAFF. The CDR3 coding sequence is TGCGCCAGCAGCTTCACAACAGGGGTCTTAGGGGAAGCTTTCTTT.

CDR3: CASRQSENQPQHF. In DNA, the CDR3 is TGTGCCAGCCGACAGTCTGAAAATCAGCCCCAGCATTTT. The rearrangement joins TRBV18 to TRBJ1-5; possibly TRBD1 for D (5 bases). Germline V gene lookup returns CDR1 KGHSH and CDR2 LQKENI. Trimming stripped 8 bases from V and 4 bases from J, with 12 bases between. This CDR3 comprises 13 residues. The variable domain in full, completed from reference TRBV18 and TRBJ1-5, reads NAGVMQNPRHLVRRRGQEARLRCSPMKGHSHVYWYRQLPEEGLKFMVYLQKENIIDESGMPKERFSAEFPKEGPSILRIQQVVRGDSAAYFCASRQSENQPQHFGDGTRLSIL.

This clone was counted once. V gene TRBV5-1 combines with J gene TRBJ2-5; maybe TRBD1 (6 bases). The assigned J gene may be wrong: the sequence end matches TRBJ2-7 better. CDR1 is SGHRS, CDR2 YFSETQ, per germline. The CDR3 length is 12 residues. This CDR3 is CASSPQGNEQYF. Here the CDR3 DNA reads TGCGCCAGCAGCCCTCAGGGGAACGAGCAGTACTTC.

The V call is TRBV5-1, the J call TRBJ2-3, with 7 bases matching TRBD2. The CDR3 totals 16 residues. The trim removed 3 bases at V and 1 base at J, leaving 8 bases unmatched. The V gene's germline CDR1 is SGHRS and CDR2 YFSETQ. CDR3 sequence: CASSYTSAAGTDTQYF. The CDR3 nucleotides read TGCGCCAGCAGCTATACTAGCGCCGCAGGCACAGATACGCAGTATTTT.

This chain connects TRBV28 to TRBJ1-5, with a tentative D call TRBD1 (5 bases). The germline V gene has CDR1 MDHEN and CDR2 SYDVKM. The CDR3 contains 14 residues. Trimming took off 6 bases at V and 2 bases at J, with 11 bases between the two ends. CDR3 protein: CASSLLGGNQPQHF. The CDR3 nucleotides are TGTGCCAGCAGCCTCCTAGGGGGCAATCAGCCCCAGCATTTT.

The chain joins TRBV28 to TRBJ2-5; D possibly corresponds to TRBD1 (6 bases). V was pared by 5 bases and J by 4 bases, with 17 bases between. CDR3 length equals 15 residues. Germline CDR1 MDHEN, CDR2 SYDVKM. CDR3 protein: CASSPTVGAPETQYF. CDR3 nucleotides: TGTGCCAGCAGTCCTACGGTGGGGGCCCCAGAGACCCAGTACTTC.

The V call is TRBV7-9, the J call TRBJ2-1; 7 bases are shared with TRBD2. CDR3 size: 12 residues. V trimming: 3 bases; J trimming: 7 bases; junction bases outside the gene matches: 0. Germline CDR1 reads SEHNR; CDR2 reads FQNEAQ (reference sequence). The CDR3 protein is CASSFSGNEQFF. CDR3 DNA: TGTGCCAGCAGCTTTAGCGGGAATGAGCAGTTCTTC.

This chain uses TRBV5-5 with TRBJ1-2, with 7 positions matching TRBD1. J gave up 4 bases and V 3 bases, and 6 bases lay outside the gene matches. Germline-derived CDR1 and CDR2 are SGHKS and YYEKEE (reference sequence). This CDR3 contains 14 residues. The CDR3 DNA is TGTGCCAGCAGCTCAGGACAGGCCATCTATGGCTACACCTTC. Amino acid sequence: CASSSGQAIYGYTF.

The DNA of the CDR3 is TGTGCCAGCAGTGAAGCGGGTGGGATCTATGGCTACACCTTC. Its protein product is CASSEAGGIYGYTF. The chain links TRBV2 to TRBJ1-2; D is undetermined. The CDR3 spans 14 residues. Per germline, CDR1 SNHLY and CDR2 FYNNEI. The ends were cut back, 0 bases at V and 4 bases at J, with 9 bases in the middle. Together with reference TRBV2 and TRBJ1-2, the CDR3 gives the full variable domain: EPEVTQTPSHQVTQMGQEVILRCVPISNHLYFYWYRQILGQKVEFLVSFYNNEISEKSEIFDDQFSVERPDGSNFTLKIRSTKLEDSAMYFCASSEAGGIYGYTFGSGTRLTVV.

J is TRBJ2-1 and V is TRBV7-3; 9 bases match TRBD2. CDR1 is SGHTA and CDR2 is FQGTGA in the germline V gene. The CDR3 consists of 16 residues. V dropped 2 bases and J dropped 7; count of bases not matched to a gene: 9. CDR3 region: CASSLGLAGMGNEQFF. DNA for the CDR3: TGTGCCAGCAGCTTAGGGCTAGCGGGGATGGGAAATGAGCAGTTCTTC.

The genes are TRBV19 and TRBJ1-2; TRBD1 matches at 7 bases. CDR1 and CDR2 from the germline V gene are LNHDA and SQIVND (reference sequence). After removal of 5 bases from V and 0 bases from J, the junction contained 6 bases not matched to a gene. The CDR3 sequence is 15 residues long. The chain's CDR3 is CASSFYRGTNYGYTF. The CDR3 DNA reads TGTGCCAGTAGTTTCTACAGGGGAACTAACTATGGCTACACCTTC.

This chain connects TRBV2 to TRBJ2-7; D not certain. The CDR3 has 13 amino acids. The V end was cut by 3 bases, the J end by 3 bases, with 9 bases between. Germline CDR1 reads SNHLY; CDR2 reads FYNNEI. CDR3 nucleotides: TGTGCCAGCAGTGATGGTGGCAGCTACGAGCAGTACTTC. It yields the protein CASSDGGSYEQYF.

J is TRBJ1-4 and V is TRBV18; perhaps TRBD1 as D (6 bases). CDR3 size: 16 residues. V lost 3 bases, J lost 0 bases, and 11 bases lay in between. Germline lookup yields CDR1 KGHSH and CDR2 LQKENI. The CDR3 loop reads CASSPRDTTTNEKLFF. The DNA of the CDR3 is TGTGCCAGCTCACCCCGGGACACCACAACTAATGAAAAACTGTTTTTT.

J is TRBJ1-6 and V is TRBV25-1; TRBD1 aligns across 10 bases. This CDR3 spans 17 amino acids. V gave up 1 base and J gave up 11 bases; unmatched junction bases: 11. CDR1 and CDR2 (germline): MGHDK, SYGVNS. CDR3 coding DNA: TGTGCCAGCAGTGAATCAGGGACAGGGGCCCGGAGGCCACCCCTCCACTTT. The encoded protein is CASSESGTGARRPPLHF.

CDR3 amino acids: CASSVRGGRGMGNTEAFF. CDR3 nucleotide sequence: TGTGCCAGCAGCGTTCGCGGGGGGCGGGGGATGGGTAACACTGAAGCTTTCTTT. J is TRBJ1-1 and V is TRBV9; D perhaps matches TRBD1 (6 bases). The CDR3 has 18 amino acids. With 2 bases removed from V and 2 bases from J, the gap between germline ends came to 22 bases. The germline V gene encodes CDR1 SGDLS and CDR2 YYNGEE.

The V and J genes are TRBV19 and TRBJ2-5, with unresolved D. Germline CDR1 is LNHDA and CDR2 is SQIVND (reference sequence). V was shortened by 4 bases and J by 3 bases, with 6 bases between the two germline ends. The CDR3 runs to 12 residues. CDR3 in DNA: TGTGCCAGTAGTAATACTAAAGAGACCCAGTACTTC. This encodes CASSNTKETQYF. The whole variable domain, filled in from reference TRBV19 and TRBJ2-5, reads DGGITQSPKYLFRKEGQNVTLSCEQNLNHDAMYWYRQDPGQGLRLIYYSQIVNDFQKGDIAEGYSVSREKKESFPLTVTSAQKNPTAFYLCASSNTKETQYFGPGTRLLVL.

A remark on this clone: The sample carries other DNA sequences with the same CDR3. The chain links TRBV5-1 to TRBJ2-1; 10 bases are shared with TRBD2. Losses at the gene ends were 6 bases for V and 4 bases for J; bases not matched to a gene: 7. The germline V gene has CDR1 SGHRS and CDR2 YFSETQ. The CDR3 consists of 15 residues. The CDR3 DNA follows: TGCGCCAGCACGCCCGGACTAGCGGATTACAATGAGCAGTTCTTC. It specifies CASTPGLADYNEQFF.

On this clone itself: Within the sample, other DNA sequences also encode this same CDR3. The V gene is TRBV5-1, the J gene TRBJ2-4; no reliable D call. Germline CDR1 SGHRS, CDR2 YFSETQ. The CDR3 runs 15 residues. V was pared by 0 bases and J by 0 bases, with 7 bases between. This chain's CDR3 is CASSLGSVAKNIQYF. In DNA, the CDR3 is TGCGCCAGCAGCTTGGGGTCCGTAGCCAAAAACATTCAGTACTTC.

This clone appeared once. CDR3 DNA: TGTGCCAGCAGCTTGGGACAGGGATACAATGAGCAGTTCTTC. This gives the protein CASSLGQGYNEQFF. J is TRBJ2-1 and V is TRBV7-7, with TRBD1 identical over 9 bases. The length of the CDR3 is 14 residues. The germline CDR1 and CDR2 sequences are SSHAT and FNYEAQ (reference sequence). The V and J ends lost 3 bases and 4 bases, in that order; junction bases with no gene match: 1.

V is TRBV30 and J is TRBJ1-5; D remains ambiguous. The germline gives CDR1 GTSNPN, CDR2 SVGIG (reference sequence). Trimming removed 1 base from V and 4 bases from J, with 14 bases in between. This CDR3 region has 15 residues. CDR3 protein: CAWSGPGRSNQPQHF. CDR3 nucleotides: TGTGCCTGGAGTGGTCCGGGGAGGTCAAATCAGCCCCAGCATTTT.

The rearrangement links TRBV4-2 to TRBJ1-4; D unclear. Germline values: CDR1 LGHNA, CDR2 YNFKEQ. The CDR3 consists of 16 residues. The V and J ends lost 0 bases and 8 bases respectively, with 16 bases between them. The chain's CDR3 is CASSQDRPRAGEKLFF. The CDR3 DNA reads TGTGCCAGCAGCCAAGATCGGCCTCGGGCCGGAGAAAAACTGTTTTTT.

This chain joins TRBV6-1 and TRBJ1-2, with D hard to call. The CDR3 contains 15 residues. V was trimmed by 4 bases and J by 4 bases, leaving 16 bases between them. From germline, CDR1 is MNHNS and CDR2 SASEGT. In DNA form, the CDR3 reads TGTGCCAGCAGTGGGTTTGACACCGTGGTCTATGGCTACACCTTC. Translating it yields CASSGFDTVVYGYTF.